Listed below are T cell receptor beta chains from one sample, sequenced in a study of beta chain bispecific antibodies for T cell cancers. These receptors have no known antigen. TCRdb processed the 5' RACE reads anew with MiXCR; each CDR3 protein has one entry. The data contain about 20,000 distinct CDR3 sequences, approximately 2.6% of them singletons. The specimen sequenced was healthy donor T cells cultured with leukemia cells. The source of these receptors is a human donor in good health. Some clones in this sample may be carry-over from other donors' samples. CDR3s include the opening cysteine and the closing phenylalanine or tryptophan. A D gene is named only where the DNA matches it firmly. A row's size may be missing; if present it is once, few, many or a size class.

>.|TRBV3-1|TRBJ2-7|.
CASSQGRSVHYEQYF
TGTGCCAGCAGCCAGGGGAGGTCAGTTCACTACGAGCAGTACTTC
>.|TRBV20-1|TRBJ1-5|many
CSARRGRVSGNQPQHF
TGCAGTGCTAGGAGGGGAAGGGTTTCGGGCAATCAGCCCCAGCATTTT
>.|TRBV7-9|TRBJ2-1|many
CASSLRGIDEQFF
TGTGCCAGCAGCTTAAGAGGGATTGATGAGCAGTTCTTC
>.|TRBV10-3|TRBJ2-7|many
CAISESIYVGKVHEQYF
TGTGCCATCAGTGAGTCTATCTACGTGGGGAAGGTCCACGAGCAGTACTTC
>TRBD2|TRBV6-2/TRBV6-3|TRBJ2-3|few
CASKVAGGPDTQYF
TGTGCCAGCAAGGTAGCGGGGGGCCCAGATACGCAGTATTTT
>.|TRBV7-2|TRBJ1-4|few
CASGWGVWGEKLFF
TGTGCCAGCGGGTGGGGGGTATGGGGTGAAAAACTGTTTTTT
>TRBD2|TRBV6-6|TRBJ2-5|.
CASSYSSGAGGWETQYF
TGTGCCAGCAGTTACTCGTCTGGAGCGGGGGGCTGGGAGACCCAGTACTTC
>TRBD1|TRBV27|TRBJ1-4|many
CASSLGLTGNEKLFF
TGTGCCAGCAGTTTAGGGCTGACAGGGAATGAAAAACTGTTTTTT
>.|TRBV5-6|TRBJ2-3|many
CASSFSGGVGDTQYF
TGTGCCAGCAGCTTTTCGGGTGGAGTCGGAGATACGCAGTATTTT
>.|TRBV24-1|TRBJ1-1|many
CATSELWRLENTEAFF
TGTGCCACCAGTGAGCTTTGGAGGCTTGAGAACACTGAAGCTTTCTTT
>.|TRBV28|TRBJ2-2|many
CATQNTGELFF
TGTGCCACCCAGAACACCGGGGAGCTGTTTTTT
>.|TRBV13|TRBJ2-7|.
CASSEAPGSSYEQYF
TGTGCCAGCAGCGAGGCCCCGGGGAGCTCCTACGAGCAGTACTTC
>.|TRBV2|TRBJ2-7|many
CASRLGAAYEQYF
TGTGCCAGCAGATTGGGGGCAGCATACGAGCAGTACTTC
>.|TRBV3-1|TRBJ1-1|many
CASSQVEEGGNTEAFF
TGTGCCAGCAGCCAAGTGGAAGAGGGGGGGAACACTGAAGCTTTCTTT
>.|TRBV7-3|TRBJ2-3|many
CASSLSVTGDTDTQYF
TGTGCCAGCAGCTTAAGCGTGACAGGAGACACAGATACGCAGTATTTT
>TRBD1|TRBV30|TRBJ1-1|many
CAWTEGRGTTEAFF
TGTGCCTGGACCGAGGGCAGGGGGACCACTGAAGCTTTCTTT
>TRBD1|TRBV4-1|TRBJ1-3|many
CASSQGQGVSGNTIYF
TGCGCCAGCAGCCAAGGACAGGGGGTCTCTGGAAACACCATATATTTT
>.|TRBV2|TRBJ2-3|.
CASRRTDTQYF
TGTGCCAGCAGGCGAACAGATACGCAGTATTTT
>.|TRBV7-3|TRBJ2-3|many
CASSSMILETENDTQYF
TGTGCCAGCAGCTCGATGATTCTCGAGACTGAAAATGATACGCAGTATTTT
>TRBD1|TRBV9|TRBJ1-1|many
CASSVGDRGANTEAFF
TGTGCCAGCAGCGTAGGGGACAGGGGGGCGAACACTGAAGCTTTCTTT
>.|TRBV5-5|TRBJ2-6|many
CASSLQGIGANVLTF
TGTGCCAGCAGCTTGCAGGGGATTGGGGCCAACGTCCTGACTTTC
>.|TRBV21-1|TRBJ2-3|many
CASSSLPSYVSTDTQYF
TGTGCCAGCAGCAGCCTTCCCTCCTACGTTAGCACAGATACGCAGTATTTT
>.|TRBV20-1|TRBJ2-7|many
CSAEGTAYEQYF
TGCAGTGCCGAGGGGACGGCCTACGAGCAGTACTTC
>.|TRBV7-2|TRBJ1-2|many
CASSSRLSRDKPYGYTF
TGTGCCAGCAGCTCCCGCCTTTCCCGGGACAAACCCTATGGCTACACCTTC
>TRBD2|TRBV27|TRBJ2-7|medium-sized
CASQLAGKQYF
TGTGCCAGTCAACTAGCGGGGAAGCAGTACTTC
>TRBD1|TRBV7-8|TRBJ2-7|many
CASSPLGTGAYEQYF
TGTGCCAGCAGCCCCCTGGGGACAGGCGCCTACGAGCAGTACTTC
>TRBD2|TRBV7-9|TRBJ2-3|few
CASSSTVSNGRGDSTDTQYF
TGTGCCAGCAGCTCCACGGTTTCGAATGGACGGGGGGATAGCACAGATACGCAGTATTTT
>.|TRBV20-1|TRBJ2-5|many
CSAGKQGLGETQYF
TGCAGTGCCGGAAAACAGGGCTTGGGGGAGACCCAGTACTTC
>.|TRBV12-3/TRBV12-4|TRBJ2-4|many
CASSGRGESLAKNIQYF
TGTGCCAGCAGTGGGCGCGGGGAATCCCTAGCCAAAAACATTCAGTACTTC
>TRBD1|TRBV20-1|TRBJ2-7|many
CSARGQGEYEQYF
TGCAGTGCTAGGGGACAGGGGGAATACGAGCAGTACTTC
>.|TRBV20-1|TRBJ1-2|many
CSAREAGSNYGYTF
TGCAGTGCTAGAGAGGCAGGCAGCAACTATGGCTACACCTTC
>TRBD2|TRBV20-1|TRBJ2-3|many
CSARDASGVPTDTQYF
TGCAGTGCTAGAGATGCTAGCGGGGTTCCCACAGATACGCAGTATTTT
>.|TRBV14|TRBJ2-2|many
CASSVRGTYNTGELFF
TGTGCCAGCAGCGTAAGGGGGACATACAACACCGGGGAGCTGTTTTTT
>.|TRBV30|TRBJ2-3|.
CAWSDGGEFTDTQYF
TGTGCCTGGAGTGACGGTGGGGAGTTCACAGATACGCAGTATTTT
>.|TRBV20-1|TRBJ2-7|many
CSAREGSGVEQYF
TGCAGTGCTAGAGAGGGGAGCGGAGTGGAGCAGTACTTC
>.|TRBV7-6|TRBJ2-5|.
CASSRGLDETQYF
TGTGCCAGCAGCAGGGGACTTGATGAGACCCAGTACTTC
>.|TRBV7-9|TRBJ1-2|many
CASSPSGNYGYTF
TGTGCCAGCAGTCCATCAGGGAACTATGGCTACACCTTC
>.|TRBV5-6|TRBJ1-1|many
CASSLPHRDTEAFF
TGTGCCAGCAGCTTGCCCCACAGGGACACTGAAGCTTTCTTT
>.|TRBV28|TRBJ1-6|many
CASSLLSSGDSPLHF
TGTGCCAGCAGTTTATTAAGTTCGGGGGATTCACCCCTCCACTTT
>.|TRBV2|TRBJ1-4|many
CASSEDLGVAEKLFF
TGTGCCAGCAGTGAAGATTTGGGGGTCGCTGAAAAACTGTTTTTT
>TRBD1|TRBV19|TRBJ1-1|many
CASSGTGRDPVTEAFF
TGTGCCAGCAGCGGGACAGGGAGGGACCCTGTCACTGAAGCTTTCTTT
>TRBD2|TRBV29-1|TRBJ2-7|many
CSVEAFSGGRYYEQYF
TGCAGCGTTGAAGCATTTAGCGGGGGAAGATACTACGAGCAGTACTTC
>.|TRBV2|TRBJ1-1|many
CASRPDIQEAFF
TGTGCCAGCAGACCGGACATCCAAGAAGCTTTCTTT
>TRBD2|TRBV29-1|TRBJ2-3|many
CSVGGTSGDTDTQYF
TGCAGCGTAGGAGGGACTAGCGGGGACACAGATACGCAGTATTTT
>TRBD1|TRBV20-1|TRBJ2-2|many
CSARGQGITGELFF
TGCAGTGCTAGGGGACAGGGGATCACCGGGGAGCTGTTTTTT
>TRBD2|TRBV5-1|TRBJ2-1|few
CASSPRSTTSGGSIEQFF
TGCGCCAGCAGCCCCCGATCGACGACTAGCGGGGGGAGTATTGAGCAGTTCTTC
>.|TRBV4-2|TRBJ2-2|many
CASSQAGAENTGELFF
TGTGCCAGCAGCCAAGCCGGCGCTGAGAACACCGGGGAGCTGTTTTTT
>.|TRBV30|TRBJ2-1|many
CAWKAGNEQFF
TGTGCCTGGAAGGCGGGGAATGAGCAGTTCTTC
>.|TRBV28|TRBJ2-3|many
CASSHRTPGWTDTQYF
TGTGCCAGCAGCCACCGGACCCCGGGTTGGACAGATACGCAGTATTTT
>TRBD1|TRBV11-2|TRBJ2-1|many
CASSPTTSTGWNEQFF
TGTGCCAGCAGCCCAACCACATCGACAGGGTGGAATGAGCAGTTCTTC
>TRBD1|TRBV20-1|TRBJ2-5|.
CSARDLDRVQETQYF
TGCAGTGCTAGAGACCTGGACAGGGTGCAGGAGACCCAGTACTTC
>.|TRBV19|TRBJ2-5|many
CASAPGYQETQYF
TGTGCCAGTGCCCCGGGGTATCAAGAGACCCAGTACTTC